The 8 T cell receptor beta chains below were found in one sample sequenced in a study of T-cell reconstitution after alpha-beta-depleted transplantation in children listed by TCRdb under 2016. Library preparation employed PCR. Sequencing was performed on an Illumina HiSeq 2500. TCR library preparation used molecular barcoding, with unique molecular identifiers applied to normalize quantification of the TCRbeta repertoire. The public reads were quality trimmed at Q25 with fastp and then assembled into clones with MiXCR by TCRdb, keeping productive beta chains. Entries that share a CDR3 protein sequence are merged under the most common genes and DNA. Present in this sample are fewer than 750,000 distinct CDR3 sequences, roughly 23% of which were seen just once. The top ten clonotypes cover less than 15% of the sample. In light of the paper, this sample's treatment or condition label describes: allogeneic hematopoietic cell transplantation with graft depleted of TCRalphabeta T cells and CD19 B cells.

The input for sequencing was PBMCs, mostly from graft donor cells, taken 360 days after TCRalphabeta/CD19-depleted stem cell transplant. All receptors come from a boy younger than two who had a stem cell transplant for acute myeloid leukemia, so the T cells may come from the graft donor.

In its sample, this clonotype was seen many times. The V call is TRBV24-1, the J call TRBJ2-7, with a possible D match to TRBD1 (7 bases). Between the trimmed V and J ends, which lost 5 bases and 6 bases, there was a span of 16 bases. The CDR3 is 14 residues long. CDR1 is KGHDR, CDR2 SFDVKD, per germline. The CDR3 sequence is CATSGQGGTREQYV. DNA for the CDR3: TGTGCCACCAGTGGCCAGGGGGGAACTCGCGAGCAGTACGTC.

The CDR3 region has the DNA TGTGCCACCAAAACTTCGGACTCTACGCAAGCTAACTATGGCTACACCTTC. As protein: CATKTSDSTQANYGYTF. The rearrangement joins TRBV6-2 or TRBV6-3 to TRBJ1-2; no reliable D call. The ends were cut back, 10 bases at V and 0 bases at J, with 24 bases in the middle. Germline CDR1 MNHEY, CDR2 SVGEGT. This CDR3 comprises 17 residues.

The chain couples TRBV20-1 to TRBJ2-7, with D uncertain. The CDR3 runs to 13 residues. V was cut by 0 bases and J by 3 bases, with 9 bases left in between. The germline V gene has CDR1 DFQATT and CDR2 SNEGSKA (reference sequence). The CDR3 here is CSAREVSYYEQYF. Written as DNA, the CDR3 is TGCAGTGCTAGAGAGGTCAGCTACTACGAGCAGTACTTC.

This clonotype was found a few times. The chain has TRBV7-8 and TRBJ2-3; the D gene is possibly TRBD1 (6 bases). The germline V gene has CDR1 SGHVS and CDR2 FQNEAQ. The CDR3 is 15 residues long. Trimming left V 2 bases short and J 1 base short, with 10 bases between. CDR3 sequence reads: CASSLRGYGTDTQYF. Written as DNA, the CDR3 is TGTGCCAGCAGCTTAAGGGGGTACGGCACAGATACGCAGTATTTT.

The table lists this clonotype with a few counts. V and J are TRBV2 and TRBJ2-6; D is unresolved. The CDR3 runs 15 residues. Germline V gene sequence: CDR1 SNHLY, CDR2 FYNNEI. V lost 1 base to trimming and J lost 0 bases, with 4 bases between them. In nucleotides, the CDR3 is TGTGCCAGCAGTGAAGAAGACTCTGGGGCCAACGTCCTGACTTTC. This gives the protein CASSEEDSGANVLTF.

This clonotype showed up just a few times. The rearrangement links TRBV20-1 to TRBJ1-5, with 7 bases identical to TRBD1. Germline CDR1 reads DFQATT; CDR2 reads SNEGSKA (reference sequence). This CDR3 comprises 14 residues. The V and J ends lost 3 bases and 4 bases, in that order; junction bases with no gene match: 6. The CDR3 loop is CSARRQGLNQPQHF. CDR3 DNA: TGCAGTGCTAGGAGACAGGGTCTAAATCAGCCCCAGCATTTT.

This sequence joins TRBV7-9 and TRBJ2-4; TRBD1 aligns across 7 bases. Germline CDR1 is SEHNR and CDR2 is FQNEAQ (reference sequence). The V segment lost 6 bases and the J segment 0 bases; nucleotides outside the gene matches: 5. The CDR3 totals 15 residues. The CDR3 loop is CASSRTGEAKNIQYF. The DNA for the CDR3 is TGTGCCAGCAGTAGAACAGGGGAAGCCAAAAACATTCAGTACTTC.

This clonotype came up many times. DNA for the CDR3: TGTGCCAGCAGCATCACCGCCCACGAGCAGTACTTC. Residues: CASSITAHEQYF. V gene TRBV7-9 combines with J gene TRBJ2-7; D is unresolved. Between the trimmed V and J ends, which lost 5 bases and 5 bases, there was a span of 10 bases. In germline, CDR1 is SEHNR, CDR2 FQNEAQ (reference sequence). The CDR3 is made up of 12 amino acids.